This T cell receptor beta chain is drawn from a study of T cells in Graves' hyperthyroidism and ophthalmopathy. Study outcomes and limitations: Ophthalmopathy was predicted by the model a median of roughly 6.6 months ahead of onset. The authors' 13 V-J model separated ophthalmopathy from stable hyperthyroidism.

A lack of ophthalmopathy progression within 18 months defined stable Graves' hyperthyroidism. Fresh peripheral blood, roughly 9.3 ml, was the source of the PBMCs. The CDR3 runs 17 residues. In germline, CDR1 is SGDLS, CDR2 YYNGEE. Researchers took RNA transcripts and amplified the TCR beta CDR3 regions from them. An initial round of RT-PCR targeting the TCR CDR3 relied on the HTBI primer set. TCRdb re-analysed the multiplex PCR reads in MiXCR, keeping a single row per CDR3 protein. The table shows hundreds of thousands of distinct CDR3 sequences, with roughly 40% occurring only once. On this clonotype itself: Its target is unknown. One junction end does not reproduce the germline sequence, and a read error may be involved.

This receptor was identified in a man aged 18 to 30 with Graves' hyperthyroidism. Source material: blood. The chain combines TRBV9 with TRBJ1-4; the D gene is possibly TRBD1 (5 bases). CDR3 sequence: CASSQDSVSRVGEKLFF. The CDR3 DNA sequence: TGCGCCAGCAGCCAAGATAGTGTATCCAGGGTGGGTGAAAAACTGTTTTTT.